What follows is one TCR beta chain and its context. This clonotype showed up many times. Its antigen is not yet known. Base-call qualities are not available, and no considerably larger clone is one nucleotide away. This specimen belongs to a study of tumor-infiltrating lymphocytes in primary liver carcinoma listed by TCRdb under 2017. Notes on the research overall: The five patients, three men and two women aged 30 to 69 years, had hepatocellular carcinoma (four) or combined HCC and intrahepatic cholangiocarcinoma (one). Tumors of the five patients were stage T1-T3 N0M0 with maximum diameters of about 4.2 to 11 cm. Each sample produced about 3.5 to 7.5 million productive TCRbeta reads, and read depth showed no significant difference between tissue types. For each liver tumor, the study sampled five regions along with adjacent normal tissue and blood, and applied TCRbeta repertoire sequencing, expression microarrays and whole-exome sequencing. A total of approximately 35 specimens from 5 patients underwent TCRbeta repertoire sequencing, comprising some 25 tumor regions, 5 adjacent noncancerous liver tissues and 5 peripheral blood samples. The roughly 24 tumor region samples were profiled with Agilent mRNA microarrays so that TCRbeta repertoire diversity could be related to the local molecular phenotype. High reproducibility was observed for the technical replicate repertoires, with mean shared-clone rates near 0.89 and correlation coefficients above 0.95.

Without any cell sorting, total RNA and DNA were co-extracted from about 21-30 mg of bulk tissue using the AllPrep DNA/RNA mini kit. Between late 2015 and early 2016, several patients in China with histopathologically diagnosed primary liver carcinoma had surgical resection. At the time of sampling, the patients had chronic HBV infection and had not received any treatment. Five spatially separated regions were sampled per tumor: superior, inferior, left-lateral and right-lateral poles, plus the tumor centre. More than 85% viable tumor cells were found by histology in every tumor sample. Fresh tumor and adjacent tissue pieces were bisected, with one half stored in RNAlater at -80 degrees C and the other half sent for histology. V and J are truncated by 8 bases and 4 bases respectively, leaving an intervening sequence of 18 bases. The CDR3 has 14 amino acids, counting the end cysteine and phenylalanine. The retained sequence is limited to the CDR3, 42 bases, with the frame set at the first base. From a lookup of the germline V gene, CDR1 and CDR2 are MNHNS and SASEGT.

Using a constant-region primer and ProtoScript II reverse transcriptase, TCRbeta-specific cDNA was reverse-transcribed from approximately 0.5 ug total RNA. Construction of the TCRbeta libraries relied on three nested rounds of multiplex PCR, following a slightly modified ARM-PCR procedure. Each of the first two PCR rounds ran for around 10 cycles using multiplex TRBV1-TRBV30 forward primers together with a Cbeta reverse primer. Sample barcodes and Illumina adapters were attached in a final 25-cycle PCR using Deep VentR polymerase. Before sequencing, amplicons of 200-500 bp were purified from gel using a QIAquick gel extraction kit. An Illumina HiSeq 2500 was used to sequence the TCRbeta amplicons with 250-bp paired-end reads. The authors' pipeline ran thus. Trimmomatic v0.33 was used to quality-trim the reads, and FLASH v1.2.11 was used to merge paired reads so that full CDR3 sequences could be recovered. MiGEC v1.2.1b assigned V, D and J germline segments to the rearranged TCRbeta sequences. Clonotype statistics, along with Shannon-Wiener diversity indices, were calculated using VDJtools v1.0.0. To cut down on sampling bias, every analysis after diversity analysis relied on just the 250 most abundant clonotypes from each sample. In TCRdb, the public reads were trimmed at Q25 with fastp and aligned with MiXCR, with productive beta chains retained. Rows with a matching CDR3 protein are joined into one entry that keeps the most common DNA and genes. These V and J calls originate from TCRdb's pipeline instead of the authors' own analysis. This sample has approximately 37,000 distinct CDR3 sequences in its table, and 74% of those were observed once. The ten largest clonotypes hold approximately 15% of the sample.

Paper-wide results and their limitations: Because the samples were bulk and unsorted, CD4+ and CD8+ T cell repertoires could not be compared. Repertoire overlap was found to be higher between tumor regions (mean approximately 35%) than between tumor-adjacent (about 17%) or tumor-blood (14%) pairs, consistent with antigen-driven expansion. With just five or six patients in the study, the authors point out that the findings should be validated in a larger study. Only about 7-24% of top clones were found in all five regions of a tumor, suggesting spatial heterogeneity of tumor-infiltrating T cells. Only the TCR beta chain was sequenced, so true repertoire diversity is likely underestimated because unpaired alpha chains were not captured. A significantly larger repertoire fraction was made up by the top 250 clones in tumors than in blood (p = 0.039).

The TCR sequence derives from a man aged 35 to 55 with primary liver carcinoma and hepatitis B virus infection. Sequenced input: liver tumor tissue from sampling region 4. The sample's cell subset or site label, in plain terms: tumor region T4, right-lateral pole. The chain links TRBV6-1 with TRBJ2-7, with no reliable assignment of the D segment. In nucleotides, the sequence is TGTGCCAGCCTCAGGACGGAGTTAAGATACGAGCAGTACTTC. Its translation is CASLRTELRYEQYF.